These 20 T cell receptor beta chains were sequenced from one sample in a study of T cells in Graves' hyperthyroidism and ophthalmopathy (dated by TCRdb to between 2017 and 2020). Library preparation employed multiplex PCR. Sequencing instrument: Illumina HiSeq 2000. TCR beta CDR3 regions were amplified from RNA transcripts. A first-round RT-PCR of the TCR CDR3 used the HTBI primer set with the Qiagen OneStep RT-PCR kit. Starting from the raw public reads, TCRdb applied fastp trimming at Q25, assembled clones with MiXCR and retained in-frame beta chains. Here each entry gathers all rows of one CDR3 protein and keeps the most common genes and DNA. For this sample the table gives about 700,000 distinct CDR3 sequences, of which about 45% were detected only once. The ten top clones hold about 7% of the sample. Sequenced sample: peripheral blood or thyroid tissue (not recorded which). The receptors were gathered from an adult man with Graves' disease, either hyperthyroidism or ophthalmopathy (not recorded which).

CDR3 DNA sequence: TGCGCCAGCAGTGTCGCGGGGACCTACGAGCAGTACTTC. Translation: CASSVAGTYEQYF. The chain couples TRBV10-2 to TRBJ2-7, with D perhaps matching TRBD2 (6 bases). Trimming left V 4 bases short and J 2 bases short, with 9 bases between. This CDR3 has 13 residues. The germline V gene encodes CDR1 WSHSY and CDR2 SAAADI.

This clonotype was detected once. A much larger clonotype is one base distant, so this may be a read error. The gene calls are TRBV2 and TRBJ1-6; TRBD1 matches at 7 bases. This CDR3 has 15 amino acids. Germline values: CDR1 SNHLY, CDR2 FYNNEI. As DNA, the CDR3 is TGTGCCGGCAGTGAAACAGGGGTTCTTAATTCACCCCTCCACTTT. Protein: CAGSETGVLNSPLHF.

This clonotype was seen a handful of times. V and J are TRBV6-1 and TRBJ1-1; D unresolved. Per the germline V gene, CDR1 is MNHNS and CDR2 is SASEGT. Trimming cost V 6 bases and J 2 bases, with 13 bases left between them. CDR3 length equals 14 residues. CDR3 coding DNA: TGTGCCAGCAGAAATCCCGGGAGAAACACTGAAGCTTTCTTT. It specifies CASRNPGRNTEAFF.

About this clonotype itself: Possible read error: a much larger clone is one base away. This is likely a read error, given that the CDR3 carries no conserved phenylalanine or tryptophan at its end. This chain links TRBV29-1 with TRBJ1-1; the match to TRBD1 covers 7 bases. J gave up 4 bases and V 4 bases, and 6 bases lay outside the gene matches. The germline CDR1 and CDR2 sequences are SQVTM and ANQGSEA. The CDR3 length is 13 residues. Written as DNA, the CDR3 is TGCAGCGTTGTGACAGGGTCGGGCACTGAAGCTTTCTCT. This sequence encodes CSVVTGSGTEAFS.

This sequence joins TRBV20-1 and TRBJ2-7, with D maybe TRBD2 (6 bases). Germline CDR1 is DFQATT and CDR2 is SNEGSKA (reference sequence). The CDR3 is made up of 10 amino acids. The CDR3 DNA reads TGCAGCTTGTGGGAGGCCGAGCAGTACTTC. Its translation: CSLWEAEQYF.

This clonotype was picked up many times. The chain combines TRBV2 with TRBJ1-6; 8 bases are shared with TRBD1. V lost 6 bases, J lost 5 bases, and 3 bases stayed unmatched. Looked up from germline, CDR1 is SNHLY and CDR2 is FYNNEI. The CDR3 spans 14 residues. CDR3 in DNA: TGTGCCAGCAGCAGGGACAGGAATAATTCACCCCTCCACTTT. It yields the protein CASSRDRNNSPLHF.

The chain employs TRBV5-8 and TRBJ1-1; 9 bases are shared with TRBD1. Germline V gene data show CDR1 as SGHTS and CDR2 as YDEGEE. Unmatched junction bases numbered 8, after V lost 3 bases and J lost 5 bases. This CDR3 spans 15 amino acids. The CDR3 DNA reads TGTGCCAGCAGCTCTTACCGGACAGGGGTGACTGAAGCTTTCTTT. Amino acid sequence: CASSSYRTGVTEAFF.

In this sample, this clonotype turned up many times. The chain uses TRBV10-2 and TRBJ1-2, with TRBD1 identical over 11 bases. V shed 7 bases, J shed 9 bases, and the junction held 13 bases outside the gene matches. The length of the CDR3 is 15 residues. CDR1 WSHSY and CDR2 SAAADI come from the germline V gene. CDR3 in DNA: TGCGCCAGCATGGACAGGGGGCGAAGAAGGGAGAGCTACACCTTC. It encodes CASMDRGRRRESYTF.

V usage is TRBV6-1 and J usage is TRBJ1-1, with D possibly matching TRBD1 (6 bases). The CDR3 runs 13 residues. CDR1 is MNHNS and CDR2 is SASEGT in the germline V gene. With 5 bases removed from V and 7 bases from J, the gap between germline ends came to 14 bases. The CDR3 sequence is CASSIGGAGEAFF. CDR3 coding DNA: TGTGCCAGCAGTATTGGGGGCGCTGGTGAAGCTTTCTTT.

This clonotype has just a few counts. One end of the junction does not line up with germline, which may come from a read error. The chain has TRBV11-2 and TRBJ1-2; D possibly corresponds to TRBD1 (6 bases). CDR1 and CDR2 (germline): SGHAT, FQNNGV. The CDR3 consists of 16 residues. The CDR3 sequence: CASSVEAGQGSDGYTF. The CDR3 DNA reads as TGTGCCAGCAGCGTAGAGGCTGGGCAGGGGAGTGATGGCTACACCTTC.

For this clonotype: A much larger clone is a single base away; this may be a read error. The CDR3 coding sequence is TGTGCCATCAAAGCCAGCTCTGGAAACACCATATATTTT. It translates to CAIKASSGNTIYF. The chain carries TRBV10-3 and TRBJ1-3; no reliable D call. The CDR3 extends over 13 amino acids. The germline V gene encodes CDR1 ENHRY and CDR2 SYGVKD. V dropped 7 bases and J dropped 0 bases, with 7 bases sitting between them.

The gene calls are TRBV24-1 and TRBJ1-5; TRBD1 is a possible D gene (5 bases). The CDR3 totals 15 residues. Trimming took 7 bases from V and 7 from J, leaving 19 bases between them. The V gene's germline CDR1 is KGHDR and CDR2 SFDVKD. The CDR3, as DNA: TGTGCCACCAGCGTGGTCTCGACACGGGGCCAGCCCCAGCATTTT. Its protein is CATSVVSTRGQPQHF.

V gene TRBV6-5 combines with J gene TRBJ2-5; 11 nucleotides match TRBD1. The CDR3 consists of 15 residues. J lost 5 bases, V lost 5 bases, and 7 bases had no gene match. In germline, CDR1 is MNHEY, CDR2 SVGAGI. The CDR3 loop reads CASSRDRGMAETQYF. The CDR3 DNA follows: TGTGCCAGCAGTCGGGACAGGGGGATGGCGGAGACCCAGTACTTC.

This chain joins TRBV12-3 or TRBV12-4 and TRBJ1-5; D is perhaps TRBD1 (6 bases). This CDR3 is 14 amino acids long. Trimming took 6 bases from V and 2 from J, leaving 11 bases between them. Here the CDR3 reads CASRPGVGNQPQHF. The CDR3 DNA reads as TGTGCCAGCAGACCAGGGGTTGGCAATCAGCCCCAGCATTTT.

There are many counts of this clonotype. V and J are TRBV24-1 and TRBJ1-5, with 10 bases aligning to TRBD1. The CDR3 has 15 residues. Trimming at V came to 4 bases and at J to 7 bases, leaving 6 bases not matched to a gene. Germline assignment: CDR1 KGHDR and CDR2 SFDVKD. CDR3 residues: CATSDQTGGFQPQHF. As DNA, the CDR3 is TGTGCCACCAGTGACCAGACAGGGGGCTTCCAGCCCCAGCATTTT.

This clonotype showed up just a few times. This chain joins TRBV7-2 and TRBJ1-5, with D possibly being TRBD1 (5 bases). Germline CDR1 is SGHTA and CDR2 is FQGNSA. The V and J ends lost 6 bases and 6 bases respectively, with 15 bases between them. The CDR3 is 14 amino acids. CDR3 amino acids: CASSSGGVGQPQHF. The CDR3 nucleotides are TGTGCCAGCAGTAGTGGGGGGGTGGGTCAGCCCCAGCATTTT. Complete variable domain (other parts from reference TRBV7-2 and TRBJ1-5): GAGVSQSPSNKVTEKGKDVELRCDPISGHTALYWYRQSLGQGLEFLIYFQGNSAPDKSGLPSDRFSAERTGGSVSTLTIQRTQQEDSAVYLCASSSGGVGQPQHFGDGTRLSIL.

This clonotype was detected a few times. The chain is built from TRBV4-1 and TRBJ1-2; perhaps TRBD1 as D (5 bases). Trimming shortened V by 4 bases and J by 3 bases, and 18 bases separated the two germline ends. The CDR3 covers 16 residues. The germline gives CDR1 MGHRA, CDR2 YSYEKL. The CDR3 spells CASSLVVEGSYYGYTF. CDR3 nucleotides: TGCGCCAGCAGCCTGGTGGTTGAGGGGTCATACTATGGCTACACCTTC.

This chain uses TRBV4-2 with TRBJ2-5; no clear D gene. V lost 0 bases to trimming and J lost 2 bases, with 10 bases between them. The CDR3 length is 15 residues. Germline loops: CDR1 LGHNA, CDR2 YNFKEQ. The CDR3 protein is CASSQDPVTQETQYF. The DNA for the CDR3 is TGTGCCAGCAGCCAAGATCCCGTCACGCAAGAGACCCAGTACTTC.

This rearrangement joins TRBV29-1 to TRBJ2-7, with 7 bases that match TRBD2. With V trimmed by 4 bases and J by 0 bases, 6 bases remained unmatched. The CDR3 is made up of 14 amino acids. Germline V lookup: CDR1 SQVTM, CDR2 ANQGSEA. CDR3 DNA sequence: TGCAGCGTTGCTGCGCGCGGGAGCTCCTACGAGCAGTACTTC. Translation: CSVAARGSSYEQYF.

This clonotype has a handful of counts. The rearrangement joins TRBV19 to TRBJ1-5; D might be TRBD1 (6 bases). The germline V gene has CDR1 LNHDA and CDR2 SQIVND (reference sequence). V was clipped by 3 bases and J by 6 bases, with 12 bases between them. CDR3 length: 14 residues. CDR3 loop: CASSIAQGSQPQHF. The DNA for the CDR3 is TGTGCCAGTAGTATCGCTCAGGGGAGTCAGCCCCAGCATTTT.